This entry lists 22 T cell receptor beta chains sequenced from one sample in a study of control samples from healthy donors and cancer patients. Generated by immunoSEQ multiplex PCR, the TCRdb table keeps only in-frame clones and is missing some. Seen here are approximately 170,000 clones, just over 90% observed once, and the top ten hold 4.1%. The sequenced sample consisted of blood. The receptor set was obtained from a woman aged 55-70 years in good health.

The table lists this clone with a count of one. CDR3 sequence reads: CASSLLATGVLPSYEQYF. The CDR3 DNA sequence: TGTGCCAGCAGCTTGCTAGCGACAGGGGTCCTCCCATCTTACGAGCAGTACTTC. This sequence joins TRBV7-8 and TRBJ2-7; 8 bases agree with TRBD1. CDR3 size: 18 residues. Germline V lookup: CDR1 SGHVS, CDR2 FQNEAQ. V was clipped by 3 bases and J by 4 bases; unmatched bases: 17.

The chain combines TRBV9 with TRBJ1-2; tentatively, D is TRBD1 (5 bases). CDR1 SGDLS and CDR2 YYNGEE come from the germline V gene. Trimming removed 4 bases at V and 8 bases at J, with 12 bases between. The CDR3 spans 12 residues. The CDR3: CASSTDISGYTF. The CDR3 DNA is TGTGCCAGCAGCACGGACATTAGCGGCTACACCTTC.

This clone was counted once. CDR3 sequence (DNA): TGTGCCAGCAGTAAGGACAGGGGCAATCAGCCCCAGCATTTT. Its translation is CASSKDRGNQPQHF. The chain has TRBV6-5 and TRBJ1-5; 8 bases line up with TRBD1. The ends lost 5 bases at V and 2 bases at J; junction bases unmatched: 2. Per the germline V gene, CDR1 is MNHEY and CDR2 is SVGAGI. This CDR3 contains 14 residues.

The chain couples TRBV7-9 to TRBJ1-1, with D tentatively TRBD1 (5 bases). With 3 bases removed from V and 2 bases from J, the gap between germline ends came to 13 bases. CDR3 size: 15 residues. CDR1 is SEHNR, CDR2 FQNEAQ, per germline (reference sequence). CDR3 sequence: CASSLGGTLNTEAFF. CDR3 sequence (DNA): TGTGCCAGCAGCTTGGGTGGGACCCTAAACACTGAAGCTTTCTTT.

The V gene is TRBV7-9, the J gene TRBJ2-7; D is perhaps TRBD2 (6 bases). This CDR3 spans 12 amino acids. V gave up 5 bases and J gave up 3 bases, with 8 bases separating them. Germline V CDR1 and CDR2: SEHNR, FQNEAQ (reference sequence). As DNA, the CDR3 is TGTGCCAGCAGCCAGGGACTCTACGAGCAGTACTTC. Encoded protein: CASSQGLYEQYF.

The chain has TRBV5-1 and TRBJ1-4, with D hard to call. V was clipped by 4 bases and J by 0 bases, with 4 bases between them. CDR1 and CDR2 from the germline V gene are SGHRS and YFSETQ. The CDR3 has 13 residues. The CDR3, as DNA: TGCGCCAGCAGCCTAACAACTAATGAAAAACTGTTTTTT. Its protein product is CASSLTTNEKLFF.

This clone has just one count. This sequence joins TRBV7-9 and TRBJ2-5; no firm D call. This CDR3 region has 12 residues. V was pared by 2 bases and J by 9 bases, with 10 bases between. Germline loops: CDR1 SEHNR, CDR2 FQNEAQ (reference sequence). The CDR3 nucleotides are TGTGCCAGCAGCTTAAACATGGGCCCCCAGTACTTC. It yields the protein CASSLNMGPQYF.

V gene TRBV9 combines with J gene TRBJ2-7; tentative D call: TRBD2 (5 bases). From germline, CDR1 is SGDLS and CDR2 YYNGEE. V was pared by 4 bases and J by 6 bases, with 14 bases between. This CDR3 is built from 13 residues. CDR3 sequence reads: CASSQDSATEQYF. For the CDR3, the DNA is TGTGCCAGCAGCCAGGACTCAGCGACCGAGCAGTACTTC.

The rearrangement joins TRBV24-1 to TRBJ2-2; no clear D. The germline gives CDR1 KGHDR, CDR2 SFDVKD. The V end lost 2 bases, the J end lost 4 bases, and 4 bases lay between the germline ends. The CDR3 has 13 amino acids. CDR3 coding DNA: TGTGCCACCAGTGATTCGGGCACCGGGGAGCTGTTTTTT. This translates into CATSDSGTGELFF.

A few counts support this clone. J is TRBJ1-3 and V is TRBV27; D gene ambiguous. Trimming removed 6 bases from V and 0 bases from J, with 3 bases in between. Germline V gene sequence: CDR1 MNHEY, CDR2 SMNVEV (reference sequence). The CDR3 runs 12 residues. The CDR3 region has the DNA TGTGCCAGCAGGTCCTCTGGAAACACCATATATTTT. It encodes CASRSSGNTIYF.

This rearrangement joins TRBV4-3 to TRBJ1-1, with D possibly matching TRBD1 (6 bases). The germline gives CDR1 LGHNA, CDR2 YSLEER. Deletions cut 3 bases from V and 2 bases from J, with 22 bases between. The CDR3 has 18 residues. CDR3 nucleotide sequence: TGCGCCAGCAGCCATCCCCCTGGGGGCGGGGGTAAAAACACTGAAGCTTTCTTT. Translated: CASSHPPGGGGKNTEAFF.

This chain uses TRBV10-3 with TRBJ2-3; 10 nucleotides line up with TRBD2. The trim removed 2 bases at V and 2 bases at J, leaving 4 bases unmatched. Germline V CDR1 and CDR2: ENHRY, SYGVKD. The CDR3 covers 16 residues. The CDR3 DNA reads TGTGCCATCAGTGAGACTAGCGGGGAATCCACAGATACGCAGTATTTT. Protein sequence: CAISETSGESTDTQYF.

The chain joins TRBV5-4 to TRBJ2-7; D is unresolved. Germline assignment: CDR1 SGHNT and CDR2 YYREEE (reference sequence). The CDR3 runs to 14 residues. Trimming cost V 0 bases and J 6 bases, with 13 bases left between them. CDR3 loop: CASSLVGFDGEQYF. The CDR3 DNA sequence: TGTGCCAGCAGCTTGGTAGGGTTTGACGGCGAGCAGTACTTC.

This rearrangement joins TRBV18 to TRBJ1-6; TRBD1 matches at 7 bases. J was trimmed by 2 bases and V by 4 bases; bases with no gene match: 5. Germline V CDR1 and CDR2: KGHSH, LQKENI. The CDR3 runs to 16 residues. The CDR3 region has the DNA TGTGCCAGCTCACTAGGACAGGCCCCCTATAATTCACCCCTCCACTTT. It translates to CASSLGQAPYNSPLHF. The variable domain in full, completed from reference TRBV18 and TRBJ1-6, reads NAGVMQNPRHLVRRRGQEARLRCSPMKGHSHVYWYRQLPEEGLKFMVYLQKENIIDESGMPKERFSAEFPKEGPSILRIQQVVRGDSAAYFCASSLGQAPYNSPLHFGNGTRLTVT.

The chain carries TRBV6-6 and TRBJ1-6; D ambiguous. V lost 6 bases, J lost 5 bases, and 17 bases lay in between. Germline V gene data show CDR1 as MNHNY and CDR2 as SVGAGI (reference sequence). The length of the CDR3 is 16 residues. The DNA of the CDR3 is TGTGCCAGCAGCCCCGGACTGGGAGAAAATAATTCACCCCTCCACTTT. This translates into CASSPGLGENNSPLHF.

This chain links TRBV5-1 with TRBJ1-1; TRBD1 matches 7 bases. The germline V gene has CDR1 SGHRS and CDR2 YFSETQ. With V trimmed by 4 bases and J by 1 base, 7 bases remained unmatched. CDR3 length equals 15 residues. The CDR3 loop is CASSQLTGQNTEAFF. CDR3 DNA sequence: TGCGCCAGCAGCCAGCTGACAGGGCAGAACACTGAAGCTTTCTTT.

The V call is TRBV11-2, the J call TRBJ2-7, with D unclear. Trimming removed 4 bases at V and 3 bases at J, with 4 bases between. The CDR3 runs 11 residues. Germline V lookup: CDR1 SGHAT, CDR2 FQNNGV. The CDR3 loop reads CASSSNYEQYF. The CDR3 coding sequence is TGTGCCAGCAGCTCCAACTACGAGCAGTACTTC.

The chain joins TRBV10-3 to TRBJ1-1, with 7 nucleotides matching TRBD1. After removal of 8 bases from V and 4 bases from J, the junction contained 7 bases not matched to a gene. CDR1 is ENHRY, CDR2 SYGVKD, per germline. The CDR3 loop spans 13 amino acids. The CDR3 sequence is CAIQGTARTEAFF. CDR3 sequence (DNA): TGTGCCATCCAAGGGACAGCCCGCACTGAAGCTTTCTTT.

This clone was observed a few times. V and J are TRBV7-2 and TRBJ2-6; TRBD1 is a possible D gene (7 bases). This CDR3 spans 16 amino acids. Germline-derived CDR1 and CDR2 are SGHTA and FQGNSA. V was cut by 7 bases and J by 1 base, with 14 bases left in between. Written as DNA, the CDR3 is TGTGCCAGCACCCTACAGGGGAGGTCTGGGGCCAACGTCCTGACTTTC. It is translated as CASTLQGRSGANVLTF.

This chain joins TRBV2 and TRBJ1-2; no clear D. The germline V gene encodes CDR1 SNHLY and CDR2 FYNNEI. This CDR3 is 15 amino acids long. Between the trimmed V and J ends, which lost 4 bases and 4 bases, there was a span of 16 bases. CDR3 region: CASSVRRGIGYGYTF. The CDR3 coding sequence is TGTGCCAGCAGTGTCCGACGAGGGATCGGCTATGGCTACACCTTC.

V usage is TRBV28 and J usage is TRBJ1-1, with 7 bases identical to TRBD1. Germline trimming cut 6 bases from V and 0 bases from J; bases unmatched to any gene: 7. This CDR3 region has 15 residues. Germline lookup yields CDR1 MDHEN and CDR2 SYDVKM. CDR3 in DNA: TGTGCCAGCAGATTTATTACAGGGGTGAACACTGAAGCTTTCTTT. Translation gives CASRFITGVNTEAFF.

The chain joins TRBV5-6 to TRBJ1-1; no reliable D call. Trimming took 4 bases from V and 8 from J, leaving 9 bases between them. CDR1 and CDR2 (germline): SGHDT, YYEEEE. The CDR3 is made up of 11 amino acids. This chain's CDR3 is CASSRQEEAFF. The CDR3 DNA follows: TGTGCCAGCAGCCGGCAGGAAGAAGCTTTCTTT. The full variable domain, rest sourced from reference TRBV5-6 and TRBJ1-1, is DAGVTQSPTHLIKTRGQQVTLRCSPKSGHDTVSWYQQALGQGPQFIFQYYEEEERQRGNFPDRFSGHQFPNYSSELNVNALLLGDSALYLCASSRQEEAFFGQGTRLTVV.